This T cell receptor beta chain was captured in a study of T cells after yellow fever vaccination. General observations from the study: Subsequent booster samples again held most clones from primary vaccination (nearly 98% CD4, roughly 90% CD8). A small proportion of clonotypes was detected in both the CD4 and CD8 compartments.

Germline CDR1 is SGDLS and CDR2 is YYNGEE. The CDR3 has 12 amino acids. V shed 2 bases and J shed 5 bases, with 8 bases lying between them. Turning to this clonotype: Its antigen is not known.

They built TCR cDNA with 5'RACE template switching, a step that put in a universal primer site and UMIs. TCRdb processed the 5' RACE reads anew with MiXCR; each CDR3 protein has one entry. The sample carries approximately 550,000 distinct CDR3 sequences, roughly a fifth recorded once. The material was PBMCs, obtained 15 days after the yellow fever booster vaccination. The receptor's source is a man aged 25-45 years who received the YFV17D yellow fever vaccine. The chain combines TRBV9 with TRBJ2-7; D assignment may be TRBD1 or TRBD2 (5 bases each). The DNA for the CDR3 is TGTGCCAGCAGCGTTGGGGACGACGAGCAGTACTTC. This encodes CASSVGDDEQYF.